This passage covers 15 T cell receptor beta chains from one sample sequenced in a study of CD8+CD57+ T cells in acquired aplastic anemia. The template for TCR beta VDJ and CDR3 sequence profiling was genomic DNA. TCRdb independently ran MiXCR on the reads; one entry per CDR3 protein. The sample shows approximately 160,000 distinct CDR3 sequences, 35% to 55% of them seen only once. Sequences were obtained from sorted CD4+, CD8+, or CD8+CD57+ T cells (not recorded which) from PBMCs. All receptors come from a human donor in good health.

This clonotype has a handful of counts. The rearrangement uses TRBV15 and TRBJ1-6, with D possibly matching TRBD1 (6 bases). This CDR3 has 15 residues. The germline gives CDR1 LNHNV, CDR2 YYDKDF (reference sequence). Between the trimmed V and J ends, which lost 5 bases and 9 bases, there was a span of 17 bases. CDR3: CATSRGGYGSSPLHF. CDR3 nucleotide sequence: TGTGCCACCAGCCGAGGGGGATATGGGAGTTCACCCCTCCACTTT.

V is TRBV6-1 and J is TRBJ2-5; D not certain. CDR3 length: 13 residues. Germline V gives CDR1 MNHNS, CDR2 SASEGT. Between the trimmed V and J ends, which lost 6 bases and 0 bases, there was a span of 8 bases. DNA for the CDR3: TGTGCCAGCAGGCCAAGTTACCAAGAGACCCAGTACTTC. Translation: CASRPSYQETQYF.

This clonotype showed up just a few times. The chain is built from TRBV19 and TRBJ1-2, with a weak D call TRBD1 (5 bases). V gave up 5 bases and J gave up 3 bases, with 13 bases separating them. The CDR3 runs 14 residues. The V gene's germline CDR1 is LNHDA and CDR2 SQIVND (reference sequence). CDR3 in DNA: TGTGCCAGTAGTGCCAGGGTGATCGACTATGGCTACACCTTC. Encoded protein: CASSARVIDYGYTF.

Comment on this clonotype: The junction departs from the called germline gene at one end, perhaps through a read error. The chain carries TRBV7-9 and TRBJ1-5, with D unclear. Germline CDR1 and CDR2: SEHNR and FQNEAQ (reference sequence). This CDR3 is built from 15 residues. CDR3: CAGSSDKEVDQPQHF. For the CDR3, the DNA is TGTGCCGGCAGCAGCGACAAGGAGGTCGATCAGCCCCAGCATTTT. Using reference TRBV7-9 and TRBJ1-5 for the parts outside the CDR3, the full variable domain is DTGVSQNPRHKITKRGQNVTFRCDPISEHNRLYWYRQTLGQGPEFLTYFQNEAQLEKSRLLSDRFSAERPKGSFSTLEIQRTEQGDSAMYLCAGSSDKEVDQPQHFGDGTRLSIL.

This chain uses TRBV20-1 with TRBJ2-2, with D possibly TRBD2 on 5 matching bases. The CDR3 consists of 11 residues. Germline-derived CDR1 and CDR2 are DFQATT and SNEGSKA (reference sequence). The germline V and J ends were trimmed by 6 bases and 8 bases, with 10 bases remaining between them. CDR3 region: CSAGLSGELFF. DNA for the CDR3: TGCAGTGCAGGACTGTCTGGGGAGCTGTTTTTT.

This clonotype was observed at least ten times. The rearrangement links TRBV7-6 to TRBJ1-6, with D perhaps TRBD1 (5 bases). This CDR3 has 15 amino acids. V was pared by 3 bases and J by 6 bases, with 12 bases between. Germline-derived CDR1 and CDR2 are SGHVS and FNYEAQ. CDR3 sequence reads: CASSLFAQGNSPLHF. The CDR3 nucleotides are TGTGCCAGCAGCTTGTTCGCGCAGGGTAATTCACCCCTCCACTTT.

CDR3 coding DNA: TGTGCCAGCAGTCCCCGGGGTCAGCCCCAGCATTTT. Its protein is CASSPRGQPQHF. The chain has TRBV28 and TRBJ1-5; D remains unclear. Looked up from germline, CDR1 is MDHEN and CDR2 is SYDVKM. This CDR3 has 12 amino acids. With 5 bases removed from V and 6 bases from J, the gap between germline ends came to 8 bases.

V gene TRBV10-2 combines with J gene TRBJ2-1; D possibly corresponds to TRBD2 (7 bases). CDR3 length: 13 amino acids. V was cut by 3 bases and J by 9 bases, with 12 bases left in between. Per the germline V gene, CDR1 is WSHSY and CDR2 is SAAADI. The CDR3 spells CASSDRGAGEQFF. Written as DNA, the CDR3 is TGCGCCAGCAGTGACCGGGGGGCGGGTGAGCAGTTCTTC.

This clonotype was found many times. V is TRBV20-1 and J is TRBJ1-6, with a tentative D call TRBD1 (6 bases). Deletions cut 2 bases from V and 6 bases from J, with 8 bases between. CDR1 and CDR2 from the germline V gene are DFQATT and SNEGSKA (reference sequence). The CDR3 loop spans 13 amino acids. CDR3 amino acids: CSARKGVNSPLHF. In DNA, the CDR3 is TGCAGTGCTAGAAAGGGGGTTAATTCACCCCTCCACTTT.

This clonotype turned up a few times. The rearrangement uses TRBV30 and TRBJ1-3, with D maybe TRBD1 (5 bases). CDR1 and CDR2 (germline): GTSNPN, SVGIG (reference sequence). CDR3 length: 13 amino acids. The germline V and J ends were trimmed by 3 bases and 4 bases, with 10 bases remaining between them. CDR3 residues: CAWRTVAGNTIYF. CDR3 nucleotide sequence: TGTGCCTGGAGGACAGTAGCAGGAAACACCATATATTTT.

There are many counts of this clonotype. This rearrangement joins TRBV6-1 to TRBJ2-1, with 10 bases lining up with TRBD2. The CDR3 spans 14 residues. CDR1 is MNHNS, CDR2 SASEGT, per germline. V shed 4 bases and J 5 bases; nucleotides not matched to a gene: 2. This CDR3 reads CASSGTSGNNEQFF. The CDR3 DNA sequence: TGTGCCAGCAGTGGGACTAGCGGAAACAATGAGCAGTTCTTC.

The sample holds one count of this clonotype. V is TRBV7-9 and J is TRBJ2-7; the D is unclear. The V end lost 1 base, the J end lost 1 base, and 5 bases lay between the germline ends. Germline lookup yields CDR1 SEHNR and CDR2 FQNEAQ (reference sequence). This CDR3 comprises 13 residues. The CDR3 DNA follows: TGTGCCAGCAGCTTAGACGAGTCCTACGAGCAGTACTTC. Residues: CASSLDESYEQYF.

This clonotype was seen many times. Its ends do not fully match the called genes, so a read error is possible. V and J are TRBV7-9 and TRBJ2-5; 10 bases line up with TRBD2. Germline V lookup: CDR1 SEHNR, CDR2 FQNEAQ (reference sequence). This CDR3 comprises 13 residues. CDR3 loop: CASSSSGGSGCHF. CDR3 nucleotides: TGTGCCAGCAGCAGTAGCGGGGGGTCTGGATGCCACTTC.

There are many counts of this clonotype. The V gene is TRBV5-6, the J gene TRBJ1-4; 7 nucleotides line up with TRBD1. This CDR3 is built from 15 residues. Trimming cost V 3 bases and J 7 bases; bases outside gene matches: 9. CDR1 and CDR2 (germline): SGHDT, YYEEEE. In nucleotides, the CDR3 is TGTGCCAGCAGCTCGTCCGCGACAGGGCGTGAAAAACTGTTTTTT. It encodes CASSSSATGREKLFF.

This clonotype was counted once. Germline is not matched at one junction end, which may reflect a read error. The V gene is TRBV5-1, the J gene TRBJ1-5, with 8 bases lining up with TRBD1. The CDR3 runs to 15 residues. Germline V gene sequence: CDR1 SGHRS, CDR2 YFSETQ. The CDR3 reads CASSLGQDSNQPQHF. CDR3 nucleotides: TGCGCCAGCAGTTTGGGACAGGACAGCAATCAGCCCCAGCATTTT.